These 25 T cell receptor beta chains were sequenced from one sample in a study of shared clonotypes between healthy human individuals. Generated by immunoSEQ multiplex PCR, the TCRdb table keeps only in-frame clones and is missing some. The sample shows approximately 500,000 clones, almost 80% of them seen only once. The source material was PBMCs. The origin of the receptors is a woman between 35 and 50 years old in good health. Some clones in this sample may be carry-over from other donors' samples.

The chain joins TRBV10-2 to TRBJ1-4; D perhaps matches TRBD1 (6 bases). The germline V gene encodes CDR1 WSHSY and CDR2 SAAADI. This CDR3 contains 14 residues. Trimming took 2 bases from V and 4 from J, leaving 8 bases between them. CDR3 region: CASSEDRNNEKLFF. The CDR3 DNA sequence: TGCGCCAGCAGTGAGGACAGGAATAATGAAAAACTGTTTTTT.

The chain has TRBV2 and TRBJ2-1, with D tentatively TRBD2 (6 bases). V was clipped by 6 bases and J by 3 bases, with 6 bases between them. CDR1 and CDR2 from the germline V gene are SNHLY and FYNNEI. CDR3 length equals 12 residues. The CDR3 DNA follows: TGTGCCAGCAGCGGGGGCTACAATGAGCAGTTCTTC. Protein sequence: CASSGGYNEQFF.

The chain links TRBV5-1 to TRBJ1-4; D might be TRBD1 (5 bases). Trimming cost V 0 bases and J 7 bases, with 16 bases left between them. CDR1 is SGHRS, CDR2 YFSETQ, per germline. The CDR3 is 16 amino acids. The CDR3 DNA reads as TGCGCCAGCAGCTTGGCCGCCGTTCCCGGGGGTGAAAAACTGTTTTTT. Its translation is CASSLAAVPGGEKLFF.

The chain links TRBV7-8 to TRBJ2-5; 10 bases fit TRBD2. This CDR3 is 15 amino acids long. The V and J ends lost 0 bases and 7 bases, in that order; junction bases with no gene match: 5. Germline assignment: CDR1 SGHVS and CDR2 FQNEAQ. CDR3 loop: CASSLAPSGGGTQYF. CDR3 in DNA: TGTGCCAGCAGCTTAGCGCCCAGCGGGGGGGGGACCCAGTACTTC.

The rearrangement uses TRBV15 and TRBJ1-1; D gene uncertain. The germline V and J ends were trimmed by 0 bases and 4 bases, with 9 bases remaining between them. The CDR3 contains 14 residues. Germline assignment: CDR1 LNHNV and CDR2 YYDKDF (reference sequence). Here the CDR3 reads CATSRDGVPTEAFF. Written as DNA, the CDR3 is TGTGCCACCAGCAGAGACGGGGTTCCCACTGAAGCTTTCTTT.

V usage is TRBV4-1 and J usage is TRBJ1-6, with TRBD1 identical over 8 bases. The CDR3 loop spans 15 amino acids. In germline, CDR1 is MGHRA, CDR2 YSYEKL. J was trimmed by 8 bases and V by 8 bases; bases with no gene match: 11. CDR3 residues: CASGLDRETDSPLHF. CDR3 sequence (DNA): TGCGCCAGCGGACTGGACAGGGAGACGGATTCACCCCTCCACTTT.

This clone was recorded only once. V gene TRBV5-1 combines with J gene TRBJ1-1; tentative D call: TRBD1 (6 bases). The germline V gene has CDR1 SGHRS and CDR2 YFSETQ. The CDR3 contains 14 residues. V lost 2 bases and J 1 base, leaving 9 bases between the germline ends. The CDR3 region has the DNA TGCGCCAGCAGCTTCCGGACAGAGAACACTGAAGCTTTCTTT. Translating gives CASSFRTENTEAFF. The variable domain in full, with the rest retrieved from reference TRBV5-1 and TRBJ1-1, is KAGVTQTPRYLIKTRGQQVTLSCSPISGHRSVSWYQQTPGQGLQFLFEYFSETQRNKGNFPGRFSGRQFSNSRSEMNVSTLELGDSALYLCASSFRTENTEAFFGQGTRLTVV.

This clone was seen only once. This rearrangement joins TRBV11-2 to TRBJ2-5; D is uncertain. V lost 3 bases and J 7 bases, leaving 12 bases between the germline ends. Germline values: CDR1 SGHAT, CDR2 FQNNGV. CDR3 size: 13 residues. CDR3 sequence reads: CASSFRAPGTQYF. The CDR3 nucleotides are TGTGCCAGCAGCTTCAGAGCTCCGGGGACCCAGTACTTC.

V and J are TRBV4-2 and TRBJ2-1, with 10 nucleotides matching TRBD2. Germline CDR1 reads LGHNA; CDR2 reads YNFKEQ. V shed 1 base and J 4 bases; nucleotides not matched to a gene: 4. This CDR3 spans 16 amino acids. The CDR3 reads CASSQALGLAYNEQFF. In DNA form, the CDR3 reads TGTGCCAGCAGCCAAGCTTTGGGACTAGCGTACAATGAGCAGTTCTTC.

With respect to this clone: A far bigger clonotype differs at one base, so this is likely a read error. The chain carries TRBV9 and TRBJ2-1, with TRBD2 matching 12 bases. The germline V gene has CDR1 SGDLS and CDR2 YYNGEE. The CDR3 is 15 residues long. V lost 4 bases to trimming and J lost 3 bases; unmatched junction nucleotides: 2. CDR3 amino acids: CASSMTSGSYNEQFF. The DNA for the CDR3 is TGTGCCAGCAGCATGACTAGCGGGAGCTACAATGAGCAGTTCTTC.

In this sample, this clone is medium-sized. Distinct nucleotide sequences in the sample also encode this CDR3. This chain joins TRBV4-1 and TRBJ2-3; 12 bases are shared with TRBD2. This CDR3 is 17 amino acids long. Germline CDR1 MGHRA, CDR2 YSYEKL. With V trimmed by 0 bases and J by 8 bases, 9 bases remained unmatched. The CDR3 loop reads CASSQDHQLAGGGTQYF. CDR3 sequence (DNA): TGCGCCAGCAGCCAAGATCATCAACTAGCGGGAGGTGGTACGCAGTATTTT.

The CDR3 nucleotides are TGTGCCATCATTATATGGGACAGCGATTACAATGAGCAGTTCTTC. It yields the protein CAIIIWDSDYNEQFF. The chain couples TRBV10-3 to TRBJ2-1; 7 positions agree with TRBD1. From germline, CDR1 is ENHRY and CDR2 SYGVKD. The CDR3 extends over 15 amino acids. V lost 7 bases, J lost 4 bases, and 10 bases stayed unmatched.

This chain connects TRBV2 to TRBJ2-3, with 15 bases fitting TRBD2. CDR3 length: 16 amino acids. Germline lookup yields CDR1 SNHLY and CDR2 FYNNEI. With 7 bases clipped from V and 10 bases from J, the junction kept 12 bases outside the gene matches. The DNA of the CDR3 is TGTGCCAGCACCCCACCGGGACTAGCGGGAGGTTTGTCGCAGTATTTT. Translating gives CASTPPGLAGGLSQYF.

This rearrangement joins TRBV5-1 to TRBJ2-1; 9 bases map to TRBD1. Germline V CDR1 and CDR2: SGHRS, YFSETQ. V dropped 0 bases and J dropped 9; count of bases not matched to a gene: 10. The CDR3 consists of 16 residues. The CDR3 loop reads CASSLGPRTGVSEQFF. For the CDR3, the DNA is TGCGCCAGCAGCTTGGGTCCCCGGACAGGGGTTAGTGAGCAGTTCTTC. Variable domain in full (rest from reference TRBV5-1 and TRBJ2-1): KAGVTQTPRYLIKTRGQQVTLSCSPISGHRSVSWYQQTPGQGLQFLFEYFSETQRNKGNFPGRFSGRQFSNSRSEMNVSTLELGDSALYLCASSLGPRTGVSEQFFGPGTRLTVL.

This clone has just a few counts. CDR3 DNA sequence: TGTGCCAGCAGCTTGCCGACCAGGGATACGCAGTATTTT. It translates to CASSLPTRDTQYF. The chain carries TRBV7-2 and TRBJ2-3; D uncertain. Deletions cut 3 bases from V and 6 bases from J, with 10 bases between. CDR3 size: 13 residues. Germline V gene data show CDR1 as SGHTA and CDR2 as FQGNSA. The whole variable domain, filled in from reference TRBV7-2 and TRBJ2-3, reads GAGVSQSPSNKVTEKGKDVELRCDPISGHTALYWYRQSLGQGLEFLIYFQGNSAPDKSGLPSDRFSAERTGGSVSTLTIQRTQQEDSAVYLCASSLPTRDTQYFGPGTRLTVL.

The chain links TRBV4-1 to TRBJ2-7; 7 positions match TRBD1. Germline V lookup: CDR1 MGHRA, CDR2 YSYEKL. The CDR3 covers 16 residues. The J segment lost 2 bases and the V segment lost 6 bases, leaving 13 bases of the junction unmatched. CDR3 sequence: CASSQRAGQAPYEQYF. CDR3 nucleotide sequence: TGCGCCAGCAGTCAAAGGGCCGGACAGGCCCCCTACGAGCAGTACTTC.

The chain is built from TRBV15 and TRBJ1-4, with a tentative D call TRBD1 (5 bases). The CDR3 covers 15 residues. V was cut by 1 base and J by 4 bases, with 10 bases left in between. The germline V gene has CDR1 LNHNV and CDR2 YYDKDF (reference sequence). CDR3 DNA: TGTGCCACCAGCAGAGGGGGGGTTGATAATGAAAAACTGTTTTTT. Its protein is CATSRGGVDNEKLFF. Drawing the rest from reference TRBV15 and TRBJ1-4, the complete variable domain is DAMVIQNPRYQVTQFGKPVTLSCSQTLNHNVMYWYQQKSSQAPKLLFHYYDKDFNNEADTPDNFQSRRPNTSFCFLDIRSPGLGDTAMYLCATSRGGVDNEKLFFGSGTQLSVL.

This chain connects TRBV6-5 to TRBJ1-2; D gene uncertain. Trimming stripped 6 bases from V and 1 base from J, with 9 bases between. This CDR3 contains 13 residues. Germline V CDR1 and CDR2: MNHEY, SVGAGI. The CDR3 loop is CASRHDGNYGYTF. DNA of the CDR3: TGTGCCAGCAGACACGACGGTAACTATGGCTACACCTTC.

The rearrangement links TRBV5-4 to TRBJ2-5, with D possibly TRBD2 on 6 matching bases. This CDR3 spans 14 amino acids. Trimming shortened V by 4 bases and J by 7 bases, and 17 bases separated the two germline ends. The germline V gene encodes CDR1 SGHNT and CDR2 YYREEE (reference sequence). The CDR3 nucleotides are TGTGCCAGCAGCAATCCTCGGGACGGGGGGACCCAGTACTTC. Protein: CASSNPRDGGTQYF.

The chain is built from TRBV27 and TRBJ2-1; TRBD2 is a possible D gene (6 bases). This CDR3 has 11 residues. V lost 8 bases to trimming and J lost 12 bases, with 14 bases between them. Looked up from germline, CDR1 is MNHEY and CDR2 is SMNVEV (reference sequence). The CDR3 bases are TGTGCCAGCTCCAGGGCGGGGACGCAGTTCTTC. Translated: CASSRAGTQFF.

Here the CDR3 DNA reads TGTGCCAGCAGTGCATATGGGGGCTACGAGCAGTACTTC. This sequence encodes CASSAYGGYEQYF. This chain links TRBV25-1 with TRBJ2-7; D is possibly TRBD1 or TRBD2 (5 bases each). The CDR3 length is 13 residues. V lost 4 bases and J 3 bases, leaving 10 bases between the germline ends. Germline V CDR1 and CDR2: MGHDK, SYGVNS.

V usage is TRBV7-9 and J usage is TRBJ1-1; 7 nucleotides line up with TRBD1. Germline V CDR1 and CDR2: SEHNR, FQNEAQ (reference sequence). J was trimmed by 3 bases and V by 5 bases; bases with no gene match: 9. This CDR3 spans 15 amino acids. CDR3 in amino acids: CASSPIRGLDTEAFF. DNA of the CDR3: TGTGCCAGCAGCCCGATAAGGGGGCTGGACACTGAAGCTTTCTTT.

The J gene is TRBJ2-7, the V gene TRBV5-4; D gene unclear. V was cut by 2 bases and J by 1 base, with 10 bases left in between. CDR3 length: 14 amino acids. CDR1 is SGHNT and CDR2 is YYREEE in the germline V gene (reference sequence). The CDR3 DNA reads as TGTGCCAGCAGCTTAGGCCAGGAGTCCTACGAGCAGTACTTC. Protein sequence: CASSLGQESYEQYF.

The rearrangement uses TRBV7-3 and TRBJ2-7; 8 positions match TRBD1. This CDR3 spans 14 amino acids. Germline V CDR1 and CDR2: SGHTA, FQGTGA. V gave up 5 bases and J gave up 2 bases; unmatched junction bases: 5. Here the CDR3 reads CASSLKTGAYEQYF. For the CDR3, the DNA is TGTGCCAGCAGCCTAAAGACAGGGGCCTACGAGCAGTACTTC.

The rearrangement joins TRBV6-1 to TRBJ1-5; the D gene is possibly TRBD1 (6 bases). Germline CDR1 and CDR2: MNHNS and SASEGT. Trimming left V 4 bases short and J 7 bases short, with 14 bases between. This CDR3 has 14 residues. The CDR3 nucleotides read TGTGCCAGCAGTGTGGAACAGGGAGTCCAGCCCCAGCATTTT. The encoded protein is CASSVEQGVQPQHF.